This TCR beta chain was captured in a study of cytomegalovirus exposure and HLA in healthy donors. Study-wide results and limits: Researchers catalogued roughly 150 TCR beta chains as cytomegalovirus-associated.

The CDR3 totals 16 residues. V shed 4 bases, J shed 7 bases, and the junction held 11 bases outside the gene matches. Germline lookup yields CDR1 SGHDN and CDR2 FVKESK. Despite likely unrecorded immune exposures, the donors were nominally healthy at the time of sampling. Researchers ran the PCR with 60 Vbeta and 13 Jbeta primers. Repertoires were generated with immunoSEQ multiplex PCR, while TCRdb's copy carries only in-frame clones and drops some. The sample gives tens of thousands of clones, around 76% of which show up once; 4.5% to 7% is in the top ten. About this clone: Its specificity is unknown.

The rearrangement links TRBV14 to TRBJ2-2; 8 bases are a match to TRBD1. This TCR was sampled from a male donor in good health and CMV-seropositive. Input material: PBMCs. CDR3 coding DNA: TGTGCCAGCAGCCCCCTAGGGAGACAGGGGATCGGGGAGCTGTTTTTT. As protein: CASSPLGRQGIGELFF.